The clone carrying this T cell receptor (beta chain) showed up many times. Its antigen is currently unknown. The data were obtained in a study of identical twins. Whole-study findings and limits: Models predicted too little out-of-frame TCR alpha sharing in monozygotic twins. Insertions were fewer in abundant cord blood beta clonotypes, whereas memory repertoires showed none of this pattern.

Healthy Caucasians, and only they, were the donors. The CDR3 sequence is 12 residues long. Trimming removed 3 bases from V and 8 bases from J, with 8 bases in between. TCRdb reanalysed the 5' RACE reads using MiXCR and keeps one entry per CDR3 protein. Among around 650,000 distinct CDR3 sequences listed, around 7.5% were seen once. The data were also submitted as part of a second study, on yellow fever vaccine responses in identical twins. Per that study: Twin vaccine T cell responses reportedly seemed partly convergent, partly personalized.

The chain is built from TRBV12-3 or TRBV12-4 and TRBJ1-3; D is unresolved. Material for sequencing was PBMCs. The origin of this receptor is a woman aged 18-35 years in good health. CDR3 sequence (DNA): TGTGCCAGCAGTTTGAAGGGAGACACCATATATTTT. Translation gives CASSLKGDTIYF.